This TCR beta chain was sequenced during a study of T cells in Graves' hyperthyroidism and ophthalmopathy. Whole-study results and caveats: The model identified upcoming ophthalmopathy a median roughly 6 months ahead of onset.

TCR beta CDR3 region amplification was performed from RNA transcripts. A first-round RT-PCR of the TCR CDR3 used the HTBI primer set. One entry per CDR3 protein, called by TCRdb with MiXCR from the multiplex PCR reads. The profile covers fewer than 450,000 distinct CDR3 sequences, with roughly a sixth appearing a single time and more than 30% taken by the ten largest. As regards this clonotype: No antigen is known for it. A read error may account for a junction end that differs from germline.

The TCR sequence derives from a woman aged 25 to 39 with Graves' hyperthyroidism that later progressed to Graves' ophthalmopathy. Input material: blood.

The CDR3 sequence: CASSLVTSGTYEHYF. In DNA form, the CDR3 reads TGCGCCAGCAGCTTGGTGACTAGCGGGACGTACGAGCACTACTTC. This rearrangement joins TRBV5-1 to TRBJ2-7; 11 bases line up with TRBD2. The CDR3 contains 15 residues. The germline V gene encodes CDR1 SGHRS and CDR2 YFSETQ.